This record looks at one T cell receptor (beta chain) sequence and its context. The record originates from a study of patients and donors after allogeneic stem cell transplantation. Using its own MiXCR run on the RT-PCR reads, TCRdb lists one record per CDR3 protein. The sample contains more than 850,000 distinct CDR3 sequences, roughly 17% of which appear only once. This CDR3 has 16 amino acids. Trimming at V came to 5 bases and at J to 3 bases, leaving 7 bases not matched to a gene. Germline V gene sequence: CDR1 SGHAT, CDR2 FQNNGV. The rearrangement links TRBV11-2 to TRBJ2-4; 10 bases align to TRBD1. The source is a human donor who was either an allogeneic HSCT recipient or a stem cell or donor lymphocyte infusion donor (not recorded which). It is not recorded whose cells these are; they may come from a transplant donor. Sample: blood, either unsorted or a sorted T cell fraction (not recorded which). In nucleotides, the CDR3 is TGTGCCAGCAGCCCCTTGGACAGGGGGGTCAAAAACATTCAGTACTTC. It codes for CASSPLDRGVKNIQYF.